A selection of T cell receptor beta chains follows, all from one sample in a study of cytomegalovirus exposure and HLA in healthy donors. Sequencing was performed with immunoSEQ multiplex PCR; in TCRdb, only in-frame clones are kept and a portion is missing. Of fewer than 200,000 clones in the sample, approximately 80% are singletons; the top ten hold roughly a tenth. The specimen sequenced was PBMCs. All receptors derive from a man aged 50 to 59 in good health and CMV-seropositive. Each CDR3 is given with its conserved first and last residue. D genes are given only for firm matches. Clone size is stated in some rows and not others, as once, few, many or a class when expanded.

CDR3 protein	CDR3 DNA	V gene	clone size	D gene	J gene
CASSRDSVPDTQYF	TGTGCCAGCAGCCGGGACAGCGTCCCGGATACGCAGTATTTT	TRBV11-3	-	TRBD1	TRBJ2-3
CASSLGPGNYGYTF	TGTGCCAGCAGCTTAGGTCCAGGCAACTATGGCTACACCTTC	TRBV7-8	-	-	TRBJ1-2
CASSPGQYEETQYF	TGTGCCAGCTCACCAGGACAGTATGAAGAGACCCAGTACTTC	TRBV18	-	-	TRBJ2-5
CAIYVDRAAEKLFF	TGTGCCATTTATGTGGACAGGGCTGCTGAAAAACTGTTTTTT	TRBV9	few	TRBD1	TRBJ1-4
CASSLSGLAGNHEQFF	TGTGCCAGCAGCTTGTCGGGACTAGCGGGAAATCATGAGCAGTTCTTC	TRBV7-2	-	TRBD2	TRBJ2-1
CASGRDLGGELFF	TGTGCCAGTGGCAGGGATTTGGGCGGGGAGCTGTTTTTT	TRBV19	-	-	TRBJ2-2
CASSQVGQHGELFF	TGTGCCAGCAGCCAAGTAGGACAGCACGGGGAGCTGTTTTTT	TRBV4-2	once	-	TRBJ2-2
CAWSVQVGGRGTGELFF	TGTGCCTGGAGTGTACAAGTAGGGGGCAGGGGCACCGGGGAGCTGTTTTTT	TRBV30	few	TRBD1	TRBJ2-2
CASRPGQGYPLSF	TGTGCCAGCAGGCCCGGACAGGGCTACCCCTTATCCTTC	TRBV28	-	TRBD1	TRBJ1-2
CASSPQAPNTGELFF	TGTGCCAGCAGTCCCCAGGCGCCGAACACCGGGGAGCTGTTTTTT	TRBV6-6	-	-	TRBJ2-2
CASGDGRTGGAGVAFF	TGTGCCAGCGGCGACGGACGGACAGGGGGCGCCGGGGTTGCTTTCTTT	TRBV5-4	-	TRBD1	TRBJ1-1
CSSSPRGEKLFF	TGTTCCAGCAGCCCCCGGGGGGAAAAACTGTTTTTT	TRBV7-9	-	-	TRBJ1-4
CASSQDPGSGNIQYF	TGCGCCAGCAGCCAAGATCCAGGGAGCGGGAACATTCAGTACTTC	TRBV4-1	-	-	TRBJ2-4
CATSSPGTAIWTQYF	TGTGCCACCAGCTCTCCGGGGACAGCCATATGGACCCAGTACTTC	TRBV15	-	TRBD1	TRBJ2-5
CASSPQETQYF	TGTGCCAGCAGCCCGCAAGAGACCCAGTACTTC	TRBV5-4	-	-	TRBJ2-5
CASSEPGRLETQYF	TGTGCCAGCAGTGAACCGGGAAGGCTTGAGACCCAGTACTTC	TRBV6-1	-	-	TRBJ2-5
CASSDRDRGTEAFF	TGTGCCAGCAGCGACCGGGACAGGGGCACTGAAGCTTTCTTT	TRBV7-9	few	TRBD1	TRBJ1-1
CASNRGSWEIDTQYF	TGCGCCAGCAATCGTGGGAGCTGGGAGATCGATACGCAGTATTTT	TRBV5-1	-	-	TRBJ2-3
CASSPGAGGNTIYF	TGTGCCAGTAGTCCAGGGGCCGGAGGAAACACCATATATTTT	TRBV19	-	-	TRBJ1-3
CASSPPSGYNEQFF	TGTGCCAGCTCACCGCCTAGCGGCTACAATGAGCAGTTCTTC	TRBV18	once	TRBD2	TRBJ2-1
CSVVEASSTDTQYF	TGCAGCGTTGTAGAGGCCTCTAGCACAGATACGCAGTATTTT	TRBV29-1	once	-	TRBJ2-3
CASSQLTGYEQYF	TGCGCCAGCAGCCAATTGACAGGGTACGAGCAGTACTTC	TRBV4-3	-	TRBD1	TRBJ2-7
CASTRLAGGKEQFF	TGCGCCAGCACCCGACTAGCGGGGGGGAAAGAGCAGTTCTTC	TRBV10-2	-	TRBD2	TRBJ2-1
CASRDREWINTAYGYTF	TGTGCCAGTCGGGACAGAGAGTGGATTAATACTGCGTATGGCTACACCTTC	TRBV19	-	TRBD1	TRBJ1-2
CASSFSSANQETQYF	TGCGCCAGCAGCTTCTCTAGCGCCAACCAGGAGACCCAGTACTTC	TRBV5-1	-	-	TRBJ2-5
CASSRRLAGASYEQYF	TGTGCCAGCAGCCGAAGACTAGCGGGGGCCTCCTACGAGCAGTACTTC	TRBV5-4	once	TRBD2	TRBJ2-7
CASSSSNMNSPLHF	TGTGCCAGCAGCTCCTCGAACATGAATTCACCCCTCCACTTT	TRBV11-2	few	-	TRBJ1-6
CASSLLQGAIDEQYF	TGTGCCAGCAGTTTACTCCAGGGGGCTATTGACGAGCAGTACTTC	TRBV28	-	TRBD1	TRBJ2-7
CASSPPGLSFNEQFF	TGTGCCAGCAGCCCGCCGGGACTCTCCTTCAATGAGCAGTTCTTC	TRBV5-4	-	-	TRBJ2-1
CASRDRGGHYGYTF	TGTGCCAGCAGAGACAGGGGGGGACACTATGGCTACACCTTC	TRBV6-5	once	TRBD1	TRBJ1-2
CASSGTGSELVTEAFF	TGTGCCAGCAGCGGCACAGGGTCGGAGTTGGTCACTGAAGCTTTCTTT	TRBV9	few	-	TRBJ1-1
CAWSGQTGGAGTDTQYF	TGTGCCTGGAGTGGCCAGACAGGGGGCGCCGGGACAGATACGCAGTATTTT	TRBV30	-	TRBD1	TRBJ2-3
CASSLYGLPSYNEQFF	TGTGCCAGCAGTTTATATGGGCTCCCAAGCTACAATGAGCAGTTCTTC	TRBV28	-	-	TRBJ2-1
CASSLIITGNEQYF	TGTGCCAGCAGCTTGATTATTACAGGGAACGAGCAGTACTTC	TRBV7-2	-	-	TRBJ2-7
CASSLDQGLLNTEAFF	TGTGCCAGCAGCCTGGATCAGGGCCTCTTGAACACTGAAGCTTTCTTT	TRBV28	-	-	TRBJ1-1
CATSRGRDRVPYEQFF	TGTGCCACCAGCAGAGGCCGGGACAGGGTTCCCTATGAGCAGTTCTTC	TRBV15	-	TRBD1	TRBJ2-1
CAIRSGAHAEAFF	TGTGCCATAAGGTCAGGGGCGCACGCTGAAGCTTTCTTT	TRBV10-3	few	-	TRBJ1-1
CASGNQGNQPQHF	TGTGCCAGCGGGAATCAGGGTAATCAGCCCCAGCATTTT	TRBV6-1	-	-	TRBJ1-5
CASSEFLAGGLTEQFF	TGTGCCAGCAGTGAATTCCTAGCGGGGGGGCTCACTGAGCAGTTCTTC	TRBV2	-	TRBD2	TRBJ2-1
CASSPILATNEKLFF	TGTGCCAGCAGCCCTATACTTGCAACTAATGAAAAACTGTTTTTT	TRBV7-9	-	-	TRBJ1-4
CASSPTILSGVGTDTQYF	TGTGCCAGCTCACCAACAATCTTATCAGGGGTGGGCACAGATACGCAGTATTTT	TRBV18	-	-	TRBJ2-3
CASSLDPGAGELFF	TGTGCTAGCAGCTTAGATCCGGGAGCCGGGGAGCTGTTTTTT	TRBV7-7	-	-	TRBJ2-2
CAWGRGRSEQYF	TGTGCCTGGGGCAGGGGGCGCAGCGAGCAGTACTTC	TRBV30	-	TRBD1	TRBJ2-7
CAWIETGQATDTQYF	TGTGCCTGGATCGAAACAGGGCAAGCGACAGATACGCAGTATTTT	TRBV30	-	-	TRBJ2-3
CASSIIQTAATEAFF	TGTGCCAGCAGTATCATCCAAACAGCGGCCACTGAAGCTTTCTTT	TRBV28	-	-	TRBJ1-1
CASSFGGLDQETQYF	TGTGCCAGCAGTTTCGGAGGACTCGATCAAGAGACCCAGTACTTC	TRBV28	-	-	TRBJ2-5
CASSNLGGRGGSTGELFF	TGTGCCAGCAGTAACCTCGGCGGGCGGGGGGGCTCCACCGGGGAGCTGTTTTTT	TRBV28	-	TRBD2	TRBJ2-2
CAWSVNLGAGELFF	TGTGCCTGGAGTGTTAATTTAGGGGCCGGGGAGCTGTTTTTT	TRBV30	-	-	TRBJ2-2
CASSDSGSVTPDTQYF	TGTGCCAGCAGTGACTCCGGCAGCGTCACACCAGATACGCAGTATTTT	TRBV6-4	-	-	TRBJ2-3
CASSSPGHLYEQYF	TGTGCCAGCAGCTCACCGGGACACCTCTACGAGCAGTACTTC	TRBV7-2	-	-	TRBJ2-7
CASSLDSGTSGRMDTQYF	TGTGCCAGCAGCTTGGACTCCGGGACTAGCGGGAGGATGGATACGCAGTATTTT	TRBV5-6	-	TRBD2	TRBJ2-3
CASSNNYEQYF	TGTGCCAGCAGCAACAACTACGAGCAGTACTTC	TRBV28	-	-	TRBJ2-7
CASSLDRVQQKLFF	TGTGCCAGCAGCTTGGACAGGGTGCAACAAAAACTGTTTTTT	TRBV28	few	TRBD1	TRBJ1-4
CASPIPGQLYEQYF	TGTGCCAGCCCTATCCCAGGACAGCTCTACGAGCAGTACTTC	TRBV21-1	-	-	TRBJ2-7